This T cell receptor (beta chain) was sequenced during a study of sequential checkpoint blockade in melanoma. Treatment meaning: randomized to nivolumab then ipilimumab (arm A) or the reverse (arm B). PBMC sorting kept live CD3+CD8+ cells without CD19 or CD56. CDR3 length: 13 residues. CDR1 is MNHEY, CDR2 SVGAGI, per germline. V shed 0 bases and J shed 6 bases, with 9 bases lying between them. Sequencing used immunoSEQ multiplex PCR; TCRdb keeps in-frame clones, though not all of them. The sample lists under 20,000 clones; more than 60% were seen once. The sequence came from a human donor with melanoma. Specimen: CD8+ T cells sorted from blood (inferred from file names), collected from a patient given nivolumab and ipilimumab in sequence. V is TRBV6-5 and J is TRBJ2-7; D unresolved. Here the CDR3 DNA reads TGTGCCAGCAGTTACTCGCTAAGTAGCGAGCAGTACTTC. Encoded protein: CASSYSLSSEQYF.